This T cell receptor (beta chain) was recorded in a study of radiation and T cells in renal cell carcinoma. At the level of the study: Nephrectomy followed 15 Gy stereotactic body radiation by 4 weeks.

Time point denoted: baseline pretreatment blood. As to treatment: 15 Gy SBRT to primary tumor, nephrectomy 4 weeks later. Findings and limits, study-wide: Pretreatment tumor biopsies were lacking, so baseline clonotypes are unknown.

Concerning this clone itself: No antigen is known for it.

Sequencing used immunoSEQ multiplex PCR; TCRdb keeps in-frame clones, though not all of them. The table lists 100,000 to 150,000 clones, 80% to 85% of them singletons. Germline CDR1 reads SGHDT; CDR2 reads YYEEEE. V dropped 4 bases and J dropped 7; count of bases not matched to a gene: 6. The CDR3 is 15 residues long. The TCR sequence derives from a woman aged 60 to 75 with renal cell carcinoma. The J gene is TRBJ2-1, the V gene TRBV5-6; 12 positions match TRBD2. Here the sequenced sample was blood, taken from a patient whose treatment included radiotherapy and nephrectomy. DNA for the CDR3: TGTGCCAGCAGCCCACTAGCGGGGGGTTGGAATGAGCAGTTCTTC. This codes for CASSPLAGGWNEQFF.